The present TCR beta chain was sequenced within a study of shared clonotypes between healthy human individuals (dated by TCRdb to 2018 to 2021). Turning to the overall study: Three men and a couple of women, aged 18 to 49 years, made up the cohort. For each donor, CD4 naive and CD4 memory were each run on three plates, CD8 naive on two plates, and CD8 memory on one plate. The study deeply sequenced blood TCR repertoires of several healthy adults to estimate repertoire size and the extent of clonotype sharing between individuals. To increase sequencing depth and limit assay-specific biases, different laboratories used diverse techniques to prepare libraries and sequence TCR repertoires. Per donor, leukapheresis produced somewhere between about 0.94 and 9 billion PBMCs.

CD8 naive samples consisted of CD45RO-negative cells that were positively selected for CCR7, yielding a CD45RA+CCR7+ population without TemRA cells. Donors were healthy HIV-negative adults with no recently reported acute infections or vaccinations. All donors were Caucasian adults living in Nashville, Tennessee, USA. After blood collection by leukapheresis, PBMCs were isolated using Ficoll-Histopaque density gradient centrifugation and then cryopreserved in the vapor phase of liquid nitrogen. Analytical flow cytometry was used to check the purity and quantity of every magnetically sorted T cell population. Each sorted fraction had its genomic DNA isolated and then quantified by UV absorbance on a Nanodrop 2000c. Using the deep immunoSEQ assay, multiplex PCR amplified TCR CDR3 regions from genomic DNA. Genomic DNA extracted from each cell subset was distributed evenly over all wells of several immunoSEQ 96-well plates, and each plate served as one replicate. For sorted subsets, each replicate PCR was loaded with around 220 ng genomic DNA, equivalent to about 30,000 T cell genomes. The purified libraries were quantified using a Qubit 3.0 fluorometer, sized with a Bioanalyzer 2100, and then quantified again using the KAPA Library Quantification kit. A separate single-read 150-cycle Illumina NextSeq 550 flow cell was used to sequence each immunoSEQ 96-well plate. For the original study's pipeline: The immunoSEQ output contained only junctional sequences without quality scores, so filtering could not match that applied to full-length reads. To assign V/J genes and CDR3, sequences were annotated using PyIR, a Python wrapper for IgBLAST v1.9, with IMGT germline references. Reads were removed for weak V/J assignments (E-value above 1e-6), missing CDR3, stop codons, out-of-frame junctions, or ambiguous translated residues. A V3J clonotype was defined by an identical inferred V gene, J gene, and CDR3 amino acid sequence. To compute the percentage overlap between repertoires, the number of shared unique clonotypes was divided by the size of the smaller repertoire. RTK rarefaction, the Chao1 estimator, and Recon v2.1 estimates of unobserved clonotypes were used to assess repertoire richness. Generation probabilities for all TCRbeta clonotypes obtained by the gDNA method from several donors were computed using OLGA. Here the immuneACCESS table is served through TCRdb, limited to in-frame sequences with V and J called. Missing clones are a known gap in these copies; in checked studies unresolved V genes cover under half, and the rest lacks a known reason. V and J calls and clone size are given by that table; D and trimming were obtained from the DNA. Here the sample has just over 2,000,000 clones; about 95% occur a single time. Of the sample, 1% to 1.3% is held by the ten largest clones.

Comments on this clone: Its cognate antigen has yet to be identified. The sample holds no much larger clone one base away, and base qualities are not on file.

V is clipped by 6 bases and J by 1 base, and the sequence between their germline boundaries is 13 bases long. The CDR3 covers 16 residues, taking in both the cysteine and the phenylalanine. This entry keeps only the CDR3 DNA: 48 bases, framed from base 1. In the germline V gene (reference sequence), CDR1 corresponds to LNHDA and CDR2 to SQIVND. Here is what the overall study found, with its caveats: Across four donors, roughly 5.4% of naive CD4, 3% to 3.5% of naive CD8, under 2.5% of memory CD4, and 0.3% to 0.45% of memory CD8 clonotypes were shared. Sampling was limited to blood, and TCR repertoires in tissue likely differ from TCR repertoires in blood. Pairwise subsampling led to the expectation that sequencing depth would affect the degree of clonotype sharing among donors. Because the study included a small number of donors, the genetic and exposure-history diversity represented was limited. Naive subsets generally had larger estimated clonotype richness than memory subsets did. Rarefaction of sorted-subset datasets indicated incomplete sequencing despite the large sequencing depth. Compared with non-shared clonotypes, clonotypes shared by all four sorted-subset donors had higher generation probabilities.

The receptor was derived from a man between 18 and 35 years old in good health. Sequenced sample: naive CD8+ T cells sorted from blood. The sample's cell subset or site, from its label and the paper: CD45RA+CCR7+. Recombination linked TRBV19 to TRBJ1-6; the D segment could be TRBD1, given 6 matching bases. The sequenced DNA is TGTGCCAGTAGATCATCAGGGGAGTCCTATAATTCACCCCTCCACTTT. Its amino acids are CASRSSGESYNSPLHF.